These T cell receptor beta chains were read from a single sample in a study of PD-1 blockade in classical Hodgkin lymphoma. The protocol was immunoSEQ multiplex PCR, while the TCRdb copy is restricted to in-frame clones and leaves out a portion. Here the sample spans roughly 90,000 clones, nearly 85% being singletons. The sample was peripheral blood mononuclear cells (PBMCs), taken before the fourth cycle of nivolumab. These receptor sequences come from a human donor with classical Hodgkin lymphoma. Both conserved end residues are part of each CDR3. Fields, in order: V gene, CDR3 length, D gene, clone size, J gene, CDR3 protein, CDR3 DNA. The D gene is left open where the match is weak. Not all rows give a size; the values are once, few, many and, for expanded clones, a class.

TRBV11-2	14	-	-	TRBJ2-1	CASSRAGTYNEQFF	TGTGCCAGCAGCCGCGCCGGGACCTACAATGAGCAGTTCTTC
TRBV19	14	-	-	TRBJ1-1	CASSPRDFNTEAFF	TGTGCCAGTAGTCCGCGGGACTTTAACACTGAAGCTTTCTTT
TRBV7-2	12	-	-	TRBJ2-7	CASSLSRYEQYF	TGTGCCAGCAGCTTATCGCGCTACGAGCAGTACTTC
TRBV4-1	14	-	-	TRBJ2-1	CASSQDLRENEQFF	TGCGCCAGCAGCCAAGATCTGAGGGAGAATGAGCAGTTCTTC
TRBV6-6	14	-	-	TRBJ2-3	CASSYYLATDTQYF	TGTGCCAGCAGTTACTATCTAGCCACAGATACGCAGTATTTT
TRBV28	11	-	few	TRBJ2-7	CASSRGYEQYF	TGTGCCAGCAGTCGGGGGTACGAGCAGTACTTC
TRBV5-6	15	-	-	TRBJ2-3	CASSSLTGSTDTQYF	TGTGCCAGCAGCTCCCTGACGGGCAGCACAGATACGCAGTATTTT
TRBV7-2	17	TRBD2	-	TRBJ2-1	CASSLTGTSGRYNEQFF	TGTGCCAGCAGCTTGACCGGGACTAGCGGACGCTACAATGAGCAGTTCTTC
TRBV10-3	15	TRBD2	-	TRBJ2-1	CAISESIGLGNEQFF	TGTGCCATCAGTGAGTCGATAGGACTAGGCAATGAGCAGTTCTTC
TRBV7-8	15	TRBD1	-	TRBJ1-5	CASSGTGGAGQPQHF	TGTGCCAGCTCCGGGACAGGGGGCGCGGGGCAGCCCCAGCATTTT
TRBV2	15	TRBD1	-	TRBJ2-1	CASSASGTGFDEQFF	TGTGCCAGCAGTGCCTCCGGGACAGGGTTCGATGAGCAGTTCTTC
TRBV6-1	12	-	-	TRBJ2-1	CASSARVNEQFF	TGTGCCAGCAGTGCGCGAGTCAATGAGCAGTTCTTC
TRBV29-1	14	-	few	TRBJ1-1	CSAKLQGGSTEAFF	TGCAGCGCCAAACTACAGGGAGGGAGCACTGAAGCTTTCTTT
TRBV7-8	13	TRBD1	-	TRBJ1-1	CASSLGPDRRAFF	TGTGCCAGCAGCTTAGGTCCGGACAGGAGGGCTTTCTTT
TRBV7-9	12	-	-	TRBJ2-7	CASSPESGLALF	TGTGCCAGCAGCCCCGAATCGGGACTTGCCCTATTC
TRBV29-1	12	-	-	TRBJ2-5	CSVEPVGETQYF	TGCAGCGTTGAGCCAGTTGGGGAGACCCAGTACTTC
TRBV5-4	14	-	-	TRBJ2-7	CASSSLAGDYEQYF	TGTGCCAGCAGCTCCCTCGCAGGGGACTACGAGCAGTACTTC
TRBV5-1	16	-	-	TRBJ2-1	CASGLGGGGSYNEQFF	TGCGCCAGCGGCCTCGGGGGCGGCGGATCCTACAATGAGCAGTTCTTC
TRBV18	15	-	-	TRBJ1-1	CASSPGDGLGTEAFF	TGTGCCAGCTCACCGGGGGACGGTCTGGGTACTGAAGCTTTCTTT
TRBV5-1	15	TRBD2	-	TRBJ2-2	CASSHVAGEAGELFF	TGCGCCAGCAGCCATGTAGCGGGAGAGGCCGGGGAGCTGTTTTTT
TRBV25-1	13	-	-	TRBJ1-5	CASSERGVGPQHF	TGTGCCAGCAGTGAACGAGGGGTTGGGCCCCAGCATTTT
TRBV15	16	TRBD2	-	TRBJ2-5	CATSRVKGLAEETQYF	TGTGCCACCAGCAGAGTTAAAGGACTAGCGGAAGAGACCCAGTACTTC
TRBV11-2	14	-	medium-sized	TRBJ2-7	CASSPPGGPHEQYF	TGTGCCAGCAGCCCTCCTGGGGGCCCCCACGAGCAGTACTTC
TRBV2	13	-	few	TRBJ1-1	CASHGGLNTEAFF	TGTGCCAGCCACGGTGGTTTGAACACTGAAGCTTTCTTT
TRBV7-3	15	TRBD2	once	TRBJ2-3	CASSPRLARADTQYF	TGTGCCAGCAGCCCCCGACTAGCTCGCGCAGATACGCAGTATTTT
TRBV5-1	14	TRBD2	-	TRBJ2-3	CASTTSGYTDTQYF	TGCGCCAGCACAACTAGCGGGTACACAGATACGCAGTATTTT
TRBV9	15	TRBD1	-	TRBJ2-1	CASSRGQGAYNEQFF	TGTGCCAGCAGCCGCGGACAGGGGGCCTACAATGAGCAGTTCTTC
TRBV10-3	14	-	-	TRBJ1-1	CAISEEGVLAEAFF	TGTGCCATCAGTGAGGAAGGGGTCCTGGCTGAAGCTTTCTTT
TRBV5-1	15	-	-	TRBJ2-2	CASSLGRSNTGELFF	TGCGCCAGCAGCTTAGGGCGATCGAACACCGGGGAGCTGTTTTTT
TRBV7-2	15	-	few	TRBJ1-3	CASSLSRASGNTIYF	TGTGCCAGCAGCTTAAGCCGAGCCTCTGGAAACACCATATATTTT
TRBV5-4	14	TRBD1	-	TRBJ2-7	CASSSPGQGDEQYF	TGTGCCAGCAGCTCTCCGGGACAGGGCGACGAGCAGTACTTC
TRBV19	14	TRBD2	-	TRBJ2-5	CASSMTGGPETQYF	TGTGCCAGTAGTATGACGGGAGGGCCGGAGACCCAGTACTTC
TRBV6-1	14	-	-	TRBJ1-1	CASRRGQLNTEAFF	TGTGCCAGCAGACGAGGACAGTTGAACACTGAAGCTTTCTTT
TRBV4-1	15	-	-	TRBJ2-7	CASSHSTQGNFEQYF	TGCGCCAGCAGCCACTCGACACAGGGAAATTTCGAGCAGTACTTC
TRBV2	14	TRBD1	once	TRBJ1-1	CASSPYRGDTEAFF	TGTGCCAGCAGTCCCTACAGGGGGGATACTGAAGCTTTCTTT
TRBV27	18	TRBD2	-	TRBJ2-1	CASSPRGLAGRFYNEQFF	TGTGCCAGCTCTCCCCGGGGGTTAGCGGGACGATTCTACAATGAGCAGTTCTTC
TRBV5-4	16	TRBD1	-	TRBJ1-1	CASSPGQGSKVTEAFF	TGTGCCAGCAGCCCAGGACAGGGGAGTAAAGTCACTGAAGCTTTCTTT
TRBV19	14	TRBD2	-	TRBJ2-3	CASSRRGEAYTQYF	TGTGCCAGTAGTAGGCGGGGGGAAGCTTATACGCAGTATTTT
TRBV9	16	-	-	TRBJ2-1	CASSVVAGHLYNEQFF	TGTGCCAGCAGCGTAGTCGCGGGCCACCTTTACAATGAGCAGTTCTTC
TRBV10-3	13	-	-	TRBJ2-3	CAISEEQGHTQYF	TGTGCCATCAGTGAGGAACAGGGTCATACGCAGTATTTT
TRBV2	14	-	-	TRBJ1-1	CASKAARESTEAFF	TGTGCCAGCAAGGCGGCCAGGGAGAGCACTGAAGCTTTCTTT
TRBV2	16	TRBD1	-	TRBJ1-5	CASSEARTQGGQPQHF	TGTGCCAGCAGTGAAGCTCGGACGCAGGGGGGTCAGCCCCAGCATTTT
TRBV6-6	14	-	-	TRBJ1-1	CASSSPPGDTEAFF	TGTGCCAGCAGTTCCCCCCCGGGGGACACTGAAGCTTTCTTT
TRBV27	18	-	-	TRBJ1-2	CASSPAGRGILGGYGYTF	TGTGCCAGCTCCCCCGCGGGCAGGGGAATACTGGGAGGCTATGGCTACACCTTC
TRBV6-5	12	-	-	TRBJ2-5	CASRNQGETQYF	TGTGCCAGCAGGAACCAGGGAGAGACCCAGTACTTC
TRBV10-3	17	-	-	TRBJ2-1	CAIRPRLQGMRANEQFF	TGTGCCATCAGACCCCGTCTCCAGGGGATGCGGGCCAATGAGCAGTTCTTC
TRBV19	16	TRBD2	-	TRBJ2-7	CASSIRGEHPSYEQYF	TGTGCCAGTAGTATCCGGGGGGAACACCCCTCCTACGAGCAGTACTTC
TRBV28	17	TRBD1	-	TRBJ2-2	CASSSAGDRVGTGELFF	TGTGCCAGCAGTTCAGCCGGGGACAGGGTCGGCACCGGGGAGCTGTTTTTT
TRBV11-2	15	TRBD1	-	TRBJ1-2	CASSLPGTGGWGYTF	TGTGCCAGCAGCTTACCTGGGACAGGGGGATGGGGCTACACCTTC